Below, 24 T cell receptor beta chains from the same sample are listed, as sequenced in a study of cytomegalovirus exposure and HLA in healthy donors. Sequenced by immunoSEQ multiplex PCR; TCRdb stores in-frame clones only, minus some. Of roughly 300,000 clones listed, approximately 86% were seen once; the top ten hold 1% to 1.5%. The source material was PBMCs. Receptor source: a woman younger than 45 in good health and CMV-seropositive.

The genes are TRBV27 and TRBJ2-3; 10 bases are shared with TRBD2. The germline gives CDR1 MNHEY, CDR2 SMNVEV (reference sequence). J gave up 1 base and V 3 bases, and 4 bases lay outside the gene matches. CDR3 length equals 16 residues. The chain's CDR3 is CASSFGSGRRTDTQYF. The CDR3 coding sequence is TGTGCCAGCAGTTTCGGTAGCGGGAGGCGCACAGATACGCAGTATTTT.

J is TRBJ2-1 and V is TRBV28, with 12 bases fitting TRBD2. Germline CDR1 is MDHEN and CDR2 is SYDVKM. The CDR3 is made up of 16 amino acids. V shed 6 bases and J 5 bases; nucleotides not matched to a gene: 8. The CDR3 DNA is TGTGCCAGCAGCATACTAGCGGGAGGATCTAACAATGAGCAGTTCTTC. Residues: CASSILAGGSNNEQFF.

CDR3 residues: CASSLAVKIAGGPRVEQFF. DNA of the CDR3: TGTGCCAGCAGCTTGGCGGTCAAGATAGCGGGAGGGCCCAGAGTTGAGCAGTTCTTC. V usage is TRBV5-8 and J usage is TRBJ2-1; 11 bases map to TRBD2. Germline CDR1 reads SGHTS; CDR2 reads YDEGEE. The J segment lost 9 bases and the V segment lost 0 bases, leaving 17 bases of the junction unmatched. The CDR3 totals 19 residues.

V usage is TRBV16 and J usage is TRBJ1-2; unclear D gene. The germline V gene has CDR1 KGHSY and CDR2 FQNENV. Trimming pared 1 base from V and 3 bases from J, leaving 12 bases between. The length of the CDR3 is 15 residues. The chain's CDR3 is CASSQFHRKDYGYTF. CDR3 in DNA: TGTGCCAGCAGCCAATTTCACAGAAAAGACTATGGCTACACCTTC. The full variable domain, with the rest looked up from reference TRBV16 and TRBJ1-2, is GEEVAQTPKHLVRGEGQKAKLYCAPIKGHSYVFWYQQVLKNEFKFLISFQNENVFDETGMPKERFSAKCLPNSPCSLEIQATKLEDSAVYFCASSQFHRKDYGYTFGSGTRLTVV.

The chain recombines TRBV6-1 with TRBJ1-4; no clear D gene. The CDR3 consists of 16 residues. V dropped 0 bases and J dropped 4 bases, with 12 bases sitting between them. Germline CDR1 is MNHNS and CDR2 is SASEGT. CDR3 sequence: CASSEAFPRINEKLFF. Written as DNA, the CDR3 is TGTGCCAGCAGTGAAGCCTTTCCCAGGATTAATGAAAAACTGTTTTTT.

This clone occurred once. The chain carries TRBV10-3 and TRBJ2-7, with TRBD1 matching 8 bases. This CDR3 is built from 14 residues. The germline V gene encodes CDR1 ENHRY and CDR2 SYGVKD. V shed 10 bases and J 2 bases; nucleotides not matched to a gene: 10. CDR3 sequence (DNA): TGTGCCACCCTTCAGGCAGGGGGCACCTACGAGCAGTACTTC. This gives the protein CATLQAGGTYEQYF.

The genes are TRBV2 and TRBJ2-5; 7 nucleotides match TRBD1. The CDR3 consists of 13 residues. V was pared by 4 bases and J by 3 bases, with 2 bases of the junction left unmatched. The germline gives CDR1 SNHLY, CDR2 FYNNEI. The CDR3 spells CASSGTGEETQYF. In DNA, the CDR3 is TGTGCCAGCAGTGGGACAGGCGAAGAGACCCAGTACTTC.

This clone was counted a single time. The chain couples TRBV28 to TRBJ2-3; D is ambiguous. CDR3 length equals 11 residues. V gave up 4 bases and J gave up 10 bases, with 9 bases separating them. Germline V gives CDR1 MDHEN, CDR2 SYDVKM. The CDR3 DNA reads TGTGCCAGCAGTTATTTACGTGCGCAGTATTTT. It codes for CASSYLRAQYF. Drawing the rest from reference TRBV28 and TRBJ2-3, the complete variable domain is DVKVTQSSRYLVKRTGEKVFLECVQDMDHENMFWYRQDPGLGLRLIYFSYDVKMKEKGDIPEGYSVSREKKERFSLILESASTNQTSMYLCASSYLRAQYFGPGTRLTVL.

The sample holds a few counts of this clone. Other DNA sequences in the sample encode the same CDR3. The V call is TRBV19, the J call TRBJ2-7; 9 bases map to TRBD1. The CDR3 totals 14 residues. Trimming at V came to 2 bases and at J to 3 bases, leaving 2 bases not matched to a gene. CDR1 and CDR2 (germline): LNHDA, SQIVND (reference sequence). CDR3 loop: CASSITGGIYEQYF. The CDR3 nucleotides read TGTGCCAGTAGTATAACAGGGGGCATCTACGAGCAGTACTTC. Together with reference TRBV19 and TRBJ2-7, the CDR3 gives the full variable domain: DGGITQSPKYLFRKEGQNVTLSCEQNLNHDAMYWYRQDPGQGLRLIYYSQIVNDFQKGDIAEGYSVSREKKESFPLTVTSAQKNPTAFYLCASSITGGIYEQYFGPGTRLTVT.

The chain is built from TRBV9 and TRBJ1-1, with D unresolved. V lost 0 bases, J lost 3 bases, and 9 bases lay in between. CDR1 and CDR2 (germline): SGDLS, YYNGEE. This CDR3 region has 14 residues. In nucleotides, the CDR3 is TGTGCCAGCAGCGTAGTAGGTTCGGACACTGAAGCTTTCTTT. This translates into CASSVVGSDTEAFF.

The chain combines TRBV7-2 with TRBJ1-3; TRBD1 matches 7 bases. The CDR3 runs to 16 residues. V lost 5 bases, J lost 7 bases, and 14 bases stayed unmatched. CDR1 is SGHTA and CDR2 is FQGNSA in the germline V gene. As DNA, the CDR3 is TGTGCCAGCAGCCTGACGCCCGACAGGGTTGGGAACACCATATATTTT. This sequence encodes CASSLTPDRVGNTIYF.

The J gene is TRBJ1-4, the V gene TRBV6-5; no clear D. Germline CDR1 is MNHEY and CDR2 is SVGAGI. The CDR3 contains 15 residues. The V end was cut by 6 bases, the J end by 0 bases, with 11 bases between. The CDR3 loop is CASRSLRATNEKLFF. Written as DNA, the CDR3 is TGTGCCAGCAGGTCGTTGAGGGCAACTAATGAAAAACTGTTTTTT.

The gene calls are TRBV6-1 and TRBJ1-5, with D possibly matching TRBD1 (5 bases). The CDR3 is 14 residues long. Germline V gene data show CDR1 as MNHNS and CDR2 as SASEGT. V was cut by 7 bases and J by 6 bases, with 16 bases left in between. The CDR3 loop reads CASKPLGVFQPQHF. As DNA, the CDR3 is TGTGCCAGCAAACCCCTAGGGGTTTTTCAGCCCCAGCATTTT.

This sequence joins TRBV19 and TRBJ1-2, with 8 nucleotides matching TRBD1. Germline values: CDR1 LNHDA, CDR2 SQIVND (reference sequence). The CDR3 sequence is 13 residues long. The trim removed 5 bases at V and 8 bases at J, leaving 7 bases unmatched. The CDR3: CASSLQGAEGYTF. In DNA, the CDR3 is TGTGCCAGTAGTCTTCAGGGGGCGGAAGGCTACACCTTC.

The genes are TRBV18 and TRBJ1-1; possible D gene TRBD1, 5 bases. Trimming stripped 0 bases from V and 5 bases from J, with 10 bases between. Germline V lookup: CDR1 KGHSH, CDR2 LQKENI. This CDR3 region has 14 residues. CDR3 loop: CASSPPNGGTEAFF. The CDR3 DNA follows: TGTGCCAGCTCACCACCCAACGGGGGGACTGAAGCTTTCTTT.

The J gene is TRBJ2-2, the V gene TRBV2; maybe TRBD2 (5 bases). The CDR3 has 14 residues. Between the trimmed V and J ends, which lost 8 bases and 5 bases, there was a span of 15 bases. Germline V lookup: CDR1 SNHLY, CDR2 FYNNEI. In nucleotides, the CDR3 is TGTGCCAGCGGAGTGGGGAGTCCAACCGGGGAGCTGTTTTTT. Protein: CASGVGSPTGELFF.

The chain is built from TRBV5-1 and TRBJ2-2; D uncertain. The CDR3 covers 13 residues. V lost 0 bases and J 6 bases, leaving 6 bases between the germline ends. CDR1 and CDR2 (germline): SGHRS, YFSETQ. The CDR3 loop reads CASSLVAAGELFF. The CDR3 DNA reads TGCGCCAGCAGCTTGGTGGCTGCCGGGGAGCTGTTTTTT. Full variable domain (remainder filled in from reference TRBV5-1 and TRBJ2-2): KAGVTQTPRYLIKTRGQQVTLSCSPISGHRSVSWYQQTPGQGLQFLFEYFSETQRNKGNFPGRFSGRQFSNSRSEMNVSTLELGDSALYLCASSLVAAGELFFGEGSRLTVL.

CDR3 coding DNA: TGTGCCAGCAGTTCGGGGTCTTGGAAACCGAGCGAGCAGTACTTC. Protein product: CASSSGSWKPSEQYF. V is TRBV28 and J is TRBJ2-7, with D maybe TRBD2 (5 bases). Germline lookup yields CDR1 MDHEN and CDR2 SYDVKM. This CDR3 has 15 residues. V lost 4 bases, J lost 6 bases, and 19 bases lay in between.

The rearrangement links TRBV7-2 to TRBJ1-1; 9 bases match TRBD1. Germline V gene lookup returns CDR1 SGHTA and CDR2 FQGNSA. The CDR3 runs to 13 residues. V lost 6 bases, J lost 5 bases, and 4 bases stayed unmatched. This CDR3 reads CASRETGGTEAFF. CDR3 coding DNA: TGTGCCAGCAGGGAGACAGGGGGGACTGAAGCTTTCTTT.

This chain joins TRBV7-2 and TRBJ1-2; D is perhaps TRBD1 (6 bases). V shed 4 bases and J shed 4 bases, with 10 bases lying between them. Germline CDR1 and CDR2: SGHTA and FQGNSA. There are 13 residues in the CDR3. CDR3: CASSYQGSYGYTF. The DNA of the CDR3 is TGTGCCAGCAGCTATCAGGGGAGCTATGGCTACACCTTC.

J is TRBJ1-2 and V is TRBV13; the match to TRBD1 covers 8 bases. CDR1 and CDR2 (germline): PRHDT, FYEKMQ (reference sequence). After removal of 5 bases from V and 6 bases from J, the junction contained 5 bases not matched to a gene. The CDR3 covers 13 residues. The CDR3 coding sequence is TGTGCCAGCAGCCCGGACAGGGTAAATGGCTACACCTTC. Translating it yields CASSPDRVNGYTF.

This chain joins TRBV4-1 and TRBJ2-3, with D possibly TRBD2 on 6 matching bases. V was cut by 2 bases and J by 2 bases, with 14 bases left in between. Germline CDR1 MGHRA, CDR2 YSYEKL. This CDR3 is built from 16 residues. CDR3 nucleotide sequence: TGCGCCAGCAGCCAACTGGGGGACTCGCTCACAGATACGCAGTATTTT. Protein sequence: CASSQLGDSLTDTQYF.

The chain employs TRBV6-5 and TRBJ2-1; 10 bases fit TRBD1. V trimming: 4 bases; J trimming: 6 bases; junction bases outside the gene matches: 3. This CDR3 spans 14 amino acids. The germline V gene has CDR1 MNHEY and CDR2 SVGAGI. The CDR3 region has the DNA TGTGCCAGCAGTTGGACAGGGGGGACCAATGAGCAGTTCTTC. This sequence encodes CASSWTGGTNEQFF.

The genes are TRBV27 and TRBJ2-7; D may be TRBD2 (5 bases). The CDR3 is 14 amino acids. Germline V gene sequence: CDR1 MNHEY, CDR2 SMNVEV (reference sequence). The V gene lost 6 bases and the J gene lost 2 bases, with 14 bases spanning the gap. The CDR3 DNA sequence: TGTGCCAGCAGGGGAAGCGGCCGGACCTACGAGCAGTACTTC. Its translation: CASRGSGRTYEQYF.